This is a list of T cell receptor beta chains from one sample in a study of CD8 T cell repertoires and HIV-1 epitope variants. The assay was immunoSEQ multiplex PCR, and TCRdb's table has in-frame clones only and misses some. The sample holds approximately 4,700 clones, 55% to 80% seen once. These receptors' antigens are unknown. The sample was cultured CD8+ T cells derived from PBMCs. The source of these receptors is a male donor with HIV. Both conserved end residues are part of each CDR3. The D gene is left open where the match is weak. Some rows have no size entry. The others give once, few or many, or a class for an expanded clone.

CDR3: CAWSVSGLANEKLFF; DNA: TGTGCCTGGAGTGTATCTGGGCTGGCTAATGAAAAACTGTTTTTT; D: NA; V: TRBV30; J: TRBJ1-4; size: NA
CDR3: CASSRGTGPGEQYF; DNA: TGTGCCAGTAGTAGAGGGACAGGGCCTGGCGAGCAGTACTTC; D: TRBD1; V: TRBV19; J: TRBJ2-7; size: once
CDR3: CASGGNQETQYF; DNA: TGTGCCAGCGGGGGGAATCAAGAGACCCAGTACTTC; D: NA; V: TRBV27; J: TRBJ2-5; size: NA
CDR3: CAIGPWSQPQHF; DNA: TGTGCGATAGGGCCCTGGAGTCAGCCCCAGCATTTT; D: NA; V: TRBV28; J: TRBJ1-5; size: NA
CDR3: CASSLTGIPSYEQYF; DNA: TGTGCCAGCAGTTTAACAGGGATCCCCTCCTACGAGCAGTACTTC; D: NA; V: TRBV27; J: TRBJ2-7; size: once
CDR3: CASSPGQAETQYF; DNA: TGTGCCAGCAGCCCAGGACAGGCGGAGACCCAGTACTTC; D: TRBD1; V: TRBV13; J: TRBJ2-5; size: NA
CDR3: CASSLPQGAVYGYTF; DNA: TGTGCCAGCAGTTTGCCCCAGGGGGCGGTCTATGGCTACACCTTC; D: TRBD1; V: TRBV28; J: TRBJ1-2; size: few
CDR3: CASSLGNTGELFF; DNA: TGTGCCAGCTCACTTGGTAACACCGGGGAGCTGTTTTTT; D: NA; V: TRBV18; J: TRBJ2-2; size: NA
CDR3: CASSLGRGIQFF; DNA: TGTGCCAGCAGCTTGGGGAGGGGCATTCAGTTCTTC; D: NA; V: TRBV5-4; J: TRBJ2-1; size: NA
CDR3: CASSLDLFEETQYF; DNA: TGCGCCAGCAGCTTGGATCTGTTTGAAGAGACCCAGTACTTC; D: NA; V: TRBV5-1; J: TRBJ2-5; size: NA
CDR3: CASSEVLPGSSYNNEQFF; DNA: TGTGCCAGCAGTGAAGTGCTACCCGGTAGCTCCTACAATAATGAGCAGTTCTTC; D: NA; V: TRBV2; J: TRBJ2-1; size: NA
CDR3: CASSQSTLYTGELFF; DNA: TGCGCCAGCAGTCAATCGACCCTCTACACCGGGGAGCTGTTTTTT; D: NA; V: TRBV23-1; J: TRBJ2-2; size: NA
CDR3: CASSFIGVDSSTDTQYF; DNA: TGTGCCAGCAGTTTTATCGGGGTCGACAGTAGCACAGATACGCAGTATTTT; D: NA; V: TRBV28; J: TRBJ2-3; size: NA
CDR3: CASSPDRTPYNEQFF; DNA: TGTGCCAGCAGTCCAGACAGAACTCCCTACAATGAGCAGTTCTTC; D: NA; V: TRBV6-5; J: TRBJ2-1; size: NA
CDR3: CASSQEVPTGGLVNEQFF; DNA: TGCGCCAGCAGCCAAGAGGTCCCCACAGGGGGTTTGGTGAATGAGCAGTTCTTC; D: TRBD1; V: TRBV4-3; J: TRBJ2-1; size: NA
CDR3: CASSPLNQPQHF; DNA: TGTGCCAGCAGTCCTCTCAATCAGCCCCAGCATTTT; D: NA; V: TRBV27; J: TRBJ1-5; size: few
CDR3: CATSLGTATNYEQYF; DNA: TGTGCCACCAGCCTGGGGACAGCCACGAACTACGAGCAGTACTTC; D: TRBD1; V: TRBV15; J: TRBJ2-7; size: NA
CDR3: CAWKRGQDSPLHF; DNA: TGTGCCTGGAAGAGGGGGCAGGATTCACCCCTCCACTTT; D: TRBD1; V: TRBV30; J: TRBJ1-6; size: NA
CDR3: CASSLTVGTGANTGELFF; DNA: TGTGCCAGCAGCCTCACGGTGGGGACAGGGGCGAACACCGGGGAGCTGTTTTTT; D: TRBD1; V: TRBV27; J: TRBJ2-2; size: NA
CDR3: CASSETVRETQYF; DNA: TGTGCCAGTAGTGAAACAGTCCGAGAGACCCAGTACTTC; D: NA; V: TRBV19; J: TRBJ2-5; size: NA
CDR3: CASSEQGASGNTIYF; DNA: TGTGCCAGCAGTGAACAGGGGGCCTCTGGAAACACCATATATTTT; D: TRBD1; V: TRBV6-1; J: TRBJ1-3; size: NA
CDR3: CASSLPRDYGYTF; DNA: TGTGCCAGCAGCTTACCGAGGGACTATGGCTACACCTTC; D: NA; V: TRBV7-9; J: TRBJ1-2; size: few